This T cell receptor (beta chain) is drawn from a study of blood T cell repertoires in COVID-19. Per the original data handling: For nucleated cells, counts were estimated from reference gene primer amplification. TCRdb's copy holds only in-frame clones and misses some; the assay was immunoSEQ multiplex PCR. V, J and clone size were drawn from that table, and D and trimming were deduced from the DNA. The table has around 210,000 clones, 65% to 90% seen once. Sequenced sample: peripheral blood. The TCR sequence derives from a man in his forties or fifties with COVID-19, enrolled during active disease.

CDR3 residues: CASSLLARSSYNSPLHF. Here the CDR3 DNA reads TGTGCCAGCAGCTTATTGGCCAGAAGCTCCTATAATTCACCCCTCCACTTT. The chain has TRBV7-2 and TRBJ1-6, with D hard to call. The V end was cut by 2 bases, the J end by 0 bases, with 11 bases between. There are 17 residues in the CDR3. CDR1 and CDR2 (germline): SGHTA, FQGNSA. Full variable domain (remainder filled in from reference TRBV7-2 and TRBJ1-6): GAGVSQSPSNKVTEKGKDVELRCDPISGHTALYWYRQSLGQGLEFLIYFQGNSAPDKSGLPSDRFSAERTGGSVSTLTIQRTQQEDSAVYLCASSLLARSSYNSPLHFGNGTRLTVT.